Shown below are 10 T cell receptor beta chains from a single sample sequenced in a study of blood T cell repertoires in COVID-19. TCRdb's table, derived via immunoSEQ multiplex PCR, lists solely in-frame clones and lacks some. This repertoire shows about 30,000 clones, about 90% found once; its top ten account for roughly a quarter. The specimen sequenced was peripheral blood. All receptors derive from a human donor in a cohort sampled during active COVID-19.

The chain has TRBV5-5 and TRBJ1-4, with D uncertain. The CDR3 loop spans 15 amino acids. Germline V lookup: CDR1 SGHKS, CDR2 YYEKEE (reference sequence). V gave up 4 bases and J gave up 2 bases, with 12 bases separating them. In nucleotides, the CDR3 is TGTGCCAGCAGCCCCCCCGGGAGGACTAATGAAAAACTGTTTTTT. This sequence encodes CASSPPGRTNEKLFF.

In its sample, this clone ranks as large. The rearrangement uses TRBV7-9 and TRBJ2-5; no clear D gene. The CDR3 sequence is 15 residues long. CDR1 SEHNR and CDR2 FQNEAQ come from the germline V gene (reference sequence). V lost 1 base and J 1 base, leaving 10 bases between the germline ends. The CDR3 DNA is TGTGCCAGCAGCTTAGAGTTGTCGGTCCAAGAGACCCAGTACTTC. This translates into CASSLELSVQETQYF.

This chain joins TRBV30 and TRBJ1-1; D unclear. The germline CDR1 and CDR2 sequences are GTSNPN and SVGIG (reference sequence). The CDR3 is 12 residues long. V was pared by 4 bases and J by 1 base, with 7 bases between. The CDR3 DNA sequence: TGTGCCTGGAAACAGCCGAACACTGAAGCTTTCTTT. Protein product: CAWKQPNTEAFF. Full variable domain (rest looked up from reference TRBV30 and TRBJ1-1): SQTIHQWPATLVQPVGSPLSLECTVEGTSNPNLYWYRQAAGRGLQLLFYSVGIGQISSEVPQNLSASRPQDRQFILSSKKLLLSDSGFYLCAWKQPNTEAFFGQGTRLTVV.

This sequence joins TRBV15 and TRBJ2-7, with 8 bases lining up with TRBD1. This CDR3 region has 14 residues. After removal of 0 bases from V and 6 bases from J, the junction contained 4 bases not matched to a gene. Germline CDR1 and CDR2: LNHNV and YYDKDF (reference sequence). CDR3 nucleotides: TGTGCCACCAGCAGAGACCCAGGGGGCGGCGAGCAGTACTTC. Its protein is CATSRDPGGGEQYF.

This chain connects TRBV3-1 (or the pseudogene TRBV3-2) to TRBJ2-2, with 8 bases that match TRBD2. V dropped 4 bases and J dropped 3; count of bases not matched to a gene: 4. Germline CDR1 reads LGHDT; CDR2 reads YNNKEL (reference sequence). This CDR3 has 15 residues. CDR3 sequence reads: CASSLPSGYTGELFF. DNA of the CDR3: TGTGCCAGCAGCCTGCCTAGCGGGTACACCGGGGAGCTGTTTTTT.

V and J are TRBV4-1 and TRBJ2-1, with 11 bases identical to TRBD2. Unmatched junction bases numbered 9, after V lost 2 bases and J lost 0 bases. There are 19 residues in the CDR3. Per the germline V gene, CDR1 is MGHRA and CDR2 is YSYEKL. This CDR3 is CASSQPRLAGGNSYNEQFF. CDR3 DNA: TGCGCCAGCAGCCAACCCCGGCTAGCGGGGGGAAACTCCTACAATGAGCAGTTCTTC.

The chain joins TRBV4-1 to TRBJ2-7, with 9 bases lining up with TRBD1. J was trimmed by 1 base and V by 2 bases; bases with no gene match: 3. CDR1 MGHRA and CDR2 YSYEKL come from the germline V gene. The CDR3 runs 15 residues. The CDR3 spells CASSQLQGASYEQYF. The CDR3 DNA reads TGCGCCAGCAGCCAATTACAGGGGGCTTCCTACGAGCAGTACTTC.

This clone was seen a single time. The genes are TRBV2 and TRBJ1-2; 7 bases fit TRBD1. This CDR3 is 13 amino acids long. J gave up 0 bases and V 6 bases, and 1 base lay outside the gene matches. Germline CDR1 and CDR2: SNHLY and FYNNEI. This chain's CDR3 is CASRRGPNYGYTF. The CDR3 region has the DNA TGTGCCAGCAGAAGGGGGCCTAACTATGGCTACACCTTC.

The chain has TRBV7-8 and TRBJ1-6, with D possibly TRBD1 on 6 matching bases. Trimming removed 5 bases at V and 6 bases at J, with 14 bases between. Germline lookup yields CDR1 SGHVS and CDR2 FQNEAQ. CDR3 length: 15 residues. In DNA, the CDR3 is TGTGCCAGCAGCACAATAGGGGACACTAATTCACCCCTCCACTTT. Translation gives CASSTIGDTNSPLHF.

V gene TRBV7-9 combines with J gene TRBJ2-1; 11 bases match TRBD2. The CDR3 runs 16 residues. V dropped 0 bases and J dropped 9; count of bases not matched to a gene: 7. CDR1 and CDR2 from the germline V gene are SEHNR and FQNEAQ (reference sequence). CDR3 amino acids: CASSLAELAGAGEQFF. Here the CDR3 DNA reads TGTGCCAGCAGCTTAGCCGAACTAGCGGGGGCCGGTGAGCAGTTCTTC.